This is a list of T cell receptor beta chains from one sample in a study of T-cell memory formation after mild COVID-19. One entry per CDR3 protein results from TCRdb running MiXCR on the 5' RACE reads. The table shows some 180,000 distinct CDR3 sequences, with under 15% occurring only once. Sequencing was carried out using PBMCs or a T cell subset sorted from them (not recorded which). The receptor source for this set is a man younger than 35 who had mild COVID-19 (a few samples of this study predate the infection). Cell type and time point are not known. Each CDR3 is given with its conserved first and last residue. A D gene is named only where the DNA matches it firmly. The size of a clone is reported for some rows only, either as once, few or many, or as a class for expanded clones.

CDR3 protein: CASSLSPGLNEQFF
CDR3 DNA: TGTGCCAGCAGCTTGTCCCCGGGGCTCAATGAGCAGTTCTTC
D gene: .
clone size: .
V gene: TRBV7-3
J gene: TRBJ2-1

CDR3 protein: CASSLGPGQGMDTQYF
CDR3 DNA: TGTGCCAGCAGTTTAGGGCCGGGACAGGGGATGGATACGCAGTATTTT
D gene: TRBD1
clone size: .
V gene: TRBV28
J gene: TRBJ2-3

CDR3 protein: CASSLGGRWGTEAFF
CDR3 DNA: TGTGCCAGCAGTTTGGGGGGCCGATGGGGCACTGAAGCTTTCTTT
D gene: .
clone size: .
V gene: TRBV28
J gene: TRBJ1-1

CDR3 protein: CASSLSTERGTEAFF
CDR3 DNA: TGCGCCAGCAGCTTGTCGACGGAAAGGGGGACTGAAGCTTTCTTT
D gene: .
clone size: .
V gene: TRBV5-1
J gene: TRBJ1-1

CDR3 protein: CASSLDSGGEQFF
CDR3 DNA: TGCGCCAGCAGCTTGGATAGTGGTGGTGAGCAGTTCTTC
D gene: .
clone size: few
V gene: TRBV5-1
J gene: TRBJ2-1

CDR3 protein: CASSLAPGTRVLAFF
CDR3 DNA: TGTGCCAGCAGCTTAGCCCCCGGGACTAGGGTGTTAGCTTTCTTT
D gene: .
clone size: .
V gene: TRBV7-2
J gene: TRBJ1-1

CDR3 protein: CASRVGQGNTGELFF
CDR3 DNA: TGTGCCAGCAGAGTAGGACAGGGGAACACCGGGGAGCTGTTTTTT
D gene: TRBD1
clone size: .
V gene: TRBV5-4
J gene: TRBJ2-2

CDR3 protein: CASSKDRGDDTQYF
CDR3 DNA: TGCGCCAGCAGCAAGGACAGGGGTGACGATACGCAGTATTTT
D gene: TRBD1
clone size: many
V gene: TRBV5-1
J gene: TRBJ2-3

CDR3 protein: CASSPGGLNEQFF
CDR3 DNA: TGTGCCAGCAGTCCAGGCGGGCTGAATGAGCAGTTCTTC
D gene: .
clone size: .
V gene: TRBV2
J gene: TRBJ2-1

CDR3 protein: CASSFFAGGNTGELFF
CDR3 DNA: TGTGCCAGCAGCTTCTTTGCGGGGGGTAACACCGGGGAGCTGTTTTTT
D gene: TRBD2
clone size: .
V gene: TRBV7-2
J gene: TRBJ2-2

CDR3 protein: CASSGQINSDTQYF
CDR3 DNA: TGTGCCAGCAGTGGACAGATAAATTCAGATACGCAGTATTTT
D gene: .
clone size: few
V gene: TRBV6-4
J gene: TRBJ2-3

CDR3 protein: CSVPLGGGGGYTF
CDR3 DNA: TGCAGCGTGCCATTGGGGGGCGGTGGCGGCTACACCTTC
D gene: .
clone size: .
V gene: TRBV29-1
J gene: TRBJ1-2

CDR3 protein: CASHINRAGYTF
CDR3 DNA: TGTGCCAGCCATATTAACAGGGCGGGCTACACCTTC
D gene: .
clone size: .
V gene: TRBV28
J gene: TRBJ1-2

CDR3 protein: CASSHLWAGTTGELFF
CDR3 DNA: TGTGCCAGCAGCCATTTGTGGGCAGGGACCACCGGGGAGCTGTTTTTT
D gene: .
clone size: many
V gene: TRBV3-1
J gene: TRBJ2-2

CDR3 protein: CASSQGFTGGGNTIYF
CDR3 DNA: TGTGCCAGCAGCCAAGGATTTACAGGGGGTGGAAACACCATATATTTT
D gene: TRBD1
clone size: few
V gene: TRBV3-1
J gene: TRBJ1-3

CDR3 protein: CAISRDRDTGELFF
CDR3 DNA: TGTGCCATCAGCCGGGACAGAGACACCGGGGAGCTGTTTTTT
D gene: TRBD1
clone size: few
V gene: TRBV10-3
J gene: TRBJ2-2

CDR3 protein: CATSDPGTGFTGELFF
CDR3 DNA: TGTGCCACCAGTGATCCCGGGACAGGATTCACCGGGGAGCTGTTTTTT
D gene: TRBD1
clone size: many
V gene: TRBV24-1
J gene: TRBJ2-2

CDR3 protein: CASSQVGGDYNEQFF
CDR3 DNA: TGTGCCAGCAGCCAAGTCGGGGGAGATTACAATGAGCAGTTCTTC
D gene: .
clone size: .
V gene: TRBV3-1
J gene: TRBJ2-1

CDR3 protein: CSARQWETQYF
CDR3 DNA: TGCAGTGCTAGGCAGTGGGAGACCCAGTACTTC
D gene: .
clone size: few
V gene: TRBV20-1
J gene: TRBJ2-5

CDR3 protein: CASSTTGANTEAFF
CDR3 DNA: TGTGCCAGCAGCACGACAGGGGCGAACACTGAAGCTTTCTTT
D gene: TRBD1
clone size: many
V gene: TRBV7-9
J gene: TRBJ1-1

CDR3 protein: CASSQDLTIPGSGSNQPQHF
CDR3 DNA: TGCGCCAGCAGCCAAGATCTTACGATACCGGGGTCCGGGAGCAATCAGCCCCAGCATTTT
D gene: .
clone size: many
V gene: TRBV4-1
J gene: TRBJ1-5

CDR3 protein: CASSSTGAHNEQFF
CDR3 DNA: TGTGCCAGCAGCTCGACAGGGGCCCACAATGAGCAGTTCTTC
D gene: TRBD1
clone size: .
V gene: TRBV7-2
J gene: TRBJ2-1

CDR3 protein: CSGRLLGETQYF
CDR3 DNA: TGCAGCGGTAGGCTACTGGGGGAGACCCAGTACTTC
D gene: .
clone size: few
V gene: TRBV29-1
J gene: TRBJ2-5

CDR3 protein: CATSDPGQDGETQYF
CDR3 DNA: TGTGCCACCAGTGATCCGGGACAGGACGGGGAGACCCAGTACTTC
D gene: TRBD1
clone size: few
V gene: TRBV24-1
J gene: TRBJ2-5

CDR3 protein: CASSEPGTRETQYF
CDR3 DNA: TGTGCCAGCAGTGAACCCGGGACTAGGGAGACCCAGTACTTC
D gene: TRBD2
clone size: .
V gene: TRBV6-6
J gene: TRBJ2-5

CDR3 protein: CASRPAFPNTQYF
CDR3 DNA: TGTGCCAGCAGGCCGGCGTTTCCGAATACGCAGTATTTT
D gene: .
clone size: .
V gene: TRBV28
J gene: TRBJ2-3

CDR3 protein: CSARSGGATQETQYF
CDR3 DNA: TGCAGTGCTCGTAGCGGGGGGGCGACCCAAGAGACCCAGTACTTC
D gene: TRBD2
clone size: many
V gene: TRBV20-1
J gene: TRBJ2-5

CDR3 protein: CASSPGLRRETQYF
CDR3 DNA: TGTGCCAGCTCCCCGGGACTCCGTAGGGAGACCCAGTACTTC
D gene: .
clone size: few
V gene: TRBV18
J gene: TRBJ2-5

CDR3 protein: CASRDTALYGYTF
CDR3 DNA: TGTGCCAGCAGAGATACAGCTCTCTATGGCTACACCTTC
D gene: .
clone size: few
V gene: TRBV9
J gene: TRBJ1-2

CDR3 protein: CASSLKVLGQGGNEQFF
CDR3 DNA: TGTGCCAGCAGTTTAAAGGTACTCGGACAGGGCGGCAATGAGCAGTTCTTC
D gene: TRBD1
clone size: many
V gene: TRBV12-3/TRBV12-4
J gene: TRBJ2-1

CDR3 protein: CASSPGGGRTDTQYF
CDR3 DNA: TGTGCCAGCAGCCCAGGGGGGGGCCGCACAGATACGCAGTATTTT
D gene: .
clone size: few
V gene: TRBV7-9
J gene: TRBJ2-3

CDR3 protein: CASSIASTNTGELFF
CDR3 DNA: TGTGCCAGTAGTATAGCCAGCACGAACACCGGGGAGCTGTTTTTT
D gene: .
clone size: .
V gene: TRBV19
J gene: TRBJ2-2

CDR3 protein: CASRRSTDNYGYTF
CDR3 DNA: TGTGCCAGCAGGAGATCGACTGACAACTATGGCTACACCTTC
D gene: .
clone size: few
V gene: TRBV6-5
J gene: TRBJ1-2

CDR3 protein: CASSSPGQTRVNTEAFF
CDR3 DNA: TGTGCCAGCAGCTCCCCGGGACAGACTAGAGTGAACACTGAAGCTTTCTTT
D gene: TRBD1
clone size: .
V gene: TRBV5-8
J gene: TRBJ1-1

CDR3 protein: CASSLVPNGGNTQYF
CDR3 DNA: TGTGCCAGCAGCTTGGTCCCAAACGGGGGAAATACGCAGTATTTT
D gene: .
clone size: .
V gene: TRBV5-6
J gene: TRBJ2-3

CDR3 protein: CASSLLGRGPYEQYF
CDR3 DNA: TGTGCCAGCAGCCTTTTGGGGCGGGGACCCTACGAGCAGTACTTC
D gene: .
clone size: .
V gene: TRBV7-2
J gene: TRBJ2-7

CDR3 protein: CASSLEINYGYTF
CDR3 DNA: TGTGCCAGCAGCTTAGAGATCAACTATGGCTACACCTTC
D gene: .
clone size: .
V gene: TRBV7-9
J gene: TRBJ1-2

CDR3 protein: CASSQRDRMNTGELFF
CDR3 DNA: TGTGCCAGCAGCCAACGGGACAGGATGAACACCGGGGAGCTGTTTTTT
D gene: TRBD1
clone size: .
V gene: TRBV3-1
J gene: TRBJ2-2

CDR3 protein: CASSLGGPEQFF
CDR3 DNA: TGCGCCAGCAGCTTGGGAGGTCCTGAGCAGTTCTTC
D gene: .
clone size: .
V gene: TRBV5-1
J gene: TRBJ2-1

CDR3 protein: CASSFGMGASGTQYF
CDR3 DNA: TGCGCCAGCAGCTTTGGGATGGGCGCGTCGGGGACCCAGTACTTC
D gene: .
clone size: many
V gene: TRBV5-1
J gene: TRBJ2-5

CDR3 protein: CASSSGRGRSIEQYF
CDR3 DNA: TGTGCCAGCAGTTCGGGCCGAGGACGGTCTATCGAGCAGTACTTC
D gene: .
clone size: .
V gene: TRBV6-6
J gene: TRBJ2-7

CDR3 protein: CATSSVDTQYF
CDR3 DNA: TGTGCCACCAGTTCCGTGGATACGCAGTATTTT
D gene: .
clone size: few
V gene: TRBV24-1
J gene: TRBJ2-3

CDR3 protein: CASSYPAKVSQYF
CDR3 DNA: TGTGCCAGCAGTTACCCTGCGAAGGTTTCGCAGTACTTC
D gene: .
clone size: few
V gene: TRBV6-2/TRBV6-3
J gene: TRBJ2-7

CDR3 protein: CASSLLGQGSYEQYF
CDR3 DNA: TGCGCCAGCAGCTTGCTGGGACAGGGATCCTACGAGCAGTACTTC
D gene: TRBD1
clone size: few
V gene: TRBV5-1
J gene: TRBJ2-7

CDR3 protein: CAWSVGADTQYF
CDR3 DNA: TGTGCCTGGAGTGTAGGGGCAGATACGCAGTATTTT
D gene: .
clone size: few
V gene: TRBV30
J gene: TRBJ2-3

CDR3 protein: CASSPTGGYQETQYF
CDR3 DNA: TGTGCCAGCAGCCCCACAGGGGGCTACCAAGAGACCCAGTACTTC
D gene: TRBD1
clone size: many
V gene: TRBV7-9
J gene: TRBJ2-5

CDR3 protein: CASSLWDSYEQYF
CDR3 DNA: TGTGCCAGCAGCTTATGGGACAGCTACGAGCAGTACTTC
D gene: TRBD1
clone size: .
V gene: TRBV12-3/TRBV12-4
J gene: TRBJ2-7

CDR3 protein: CASSLTRQGEKLFF
CDR3 DNA: TGTGCCAGCAGTTTAACCCGACAGGGGGAAAAACTGTTTTTT
D gene: TRBD1
clone size: .
V gene: TRBV27
J gene: TRBJ1-4

CDR3 protein: CASSPIRGRSNQPQHF
CDR3 DNA: TGTGCCAGCTCACCAATAAGGGGTAGGAGCAATCAGCCCCAGCATTTT
D gene: .
clone size: .
V gene: TRBV18
J gene: TRBJ1-5

CDR3 protein: CSASGVTGPLFAGGYTF
CDR3 DNA: TGCAGTGCTAGTGGAGTTACAGGGCCCTTGTTTGCGGGTGGCTACACCTTC
D gene: .
clone size: few
V gene: TRBV20-1
J gene: TRBJ1-2

CDR3 protein: CASSHGTVLNEKLFF
CDR3 DNA: TGCGCCAGCAGCCACGGGACAGTGCTGAATGAAAAACTGTTTTTT
D gene: TRBD1
clone size: .
V gene: TRBV4-1
J gene: TRBJ1-4

CDR3 protein: CASSYGGGADTQYF
CDR3 DNA: TGTGCCAGCAGTTACGGGGGGGGGGCAGATACGCAGTATTTT
D gene: TRBD2
clone size: .
V gene: TRBV6-5
J gene: TRBJ2-3

CDR3 protein: CASSRSQLRRGDTQYF
CDR3 DNA: TGCGCCAGCAGCCGGTCCCAACTCCGGAGGGGCGATACGCAGTATTTT
D gene: .
clone size: .
V gene: TRBV4-3
J gene: TRBJ2-3